This TCR beta chain was identified in a study of CD8 T cells in cerebrospinal fluid in Alzheimer's disease. Study-level information: Two single-cell methods, plate-based nested PCR and droplet-based sequencing, assessed CSF clonal expansion. Overall study results and limits: Healthy subjects less often had a clone of at least 3% than Alzheimer's patients. Alzheimer's patients were not enriched for EBV-specific clones, which were not the most expanded.

The CDR3 is 13 amino acids. Germline lookup yields CDR1 SGDLS and CDR2 YYNGEE. CSF cells underwent 10X single-cell V(D)J and 5' gene-expression profiling. TCRdb re-called the 10x single-cell sequencing reads and gives one entry per CDR3 protein, without DNA. The table for this sample gives around 1,500 distinct CDR3 sequences. Its frequency marks this clonotype as medium-sized (0.01 to 0.1%). The antigen remains undetermined. The TCR sequence derives from a human donor in good health. The V and J genes are TRBV9 and TRBJ2-1. Input material: cerebrospinal fluid. CDR3: CASSVAIINEQFF.